This T cell receptor (beta chain) was captured by sequencing in a study of cytomegalovirus exposure and HLA in healthy donors. Data came from immunoSEQ multiplex PCR; TCRdb stores just in-frame clones and leaves some out. The table includes around 100,000 clones, around 96% detected once. The germline V and J ends were trimmed by 4 bases and 5 bases, with 12 bases remaining between them. The germline gives CDR1 MNHEY, CDR2 SVGAGI. CDR3 size: 13 residues. The sequenced sample consisted of PBMCs. The receptor's source is a woman between 18 and 29 years old in good health and CMV-seronegative. The genes are TRBV6-5 and TRBJ2-7; D might be TRBD2 (6 bases). CDR3 region: CASSFSVADEQYF. The DNA of the CDR3 is TGTGCCAGCAGTTTCTCCGTAGCGGACGAGCAGTACTTC.